This is a list of T cell receptor beta chains from one sample in a study of CD8 T cells in ankylosing spondylitis. TCRdb fed the 5' RACE reads into MiXCR, producing one record per CDR3 protein. The repertoire holds 150,000 to 200,000 distinct CDR3 sequences, around 10% seen once, with approximately 32% in the top ten. Sequenced: blood, either unsorted or a sorted T cell fraction (not recorded which). These receptor sequences come from a male donor with ankylosing spondylitis or in good health (not recorded which). The CDR3 runs from the conserved cysteine through the conserved F or W. The order of the fields is D gene, V gene, J gene, clone size, CDR3 protein, CDR3 DNA. A D gene is named only where the DNA matches it firmly. The size entry is marked missing in some rows and otherwise reads once, few, many or a size class.

TRBD2	TRBV7-9	TRBJ2-2	.	CASSKTSGSPGELFF	TGTGCCAGCAGTAAGACTAGCGGGTCCCCCGGGGAGCTGTTTTTT
.	TRBV5-1	TRBJ1-2	many	CASSLELGAGYTF	TGCGCCAGCAGCTTAGAGTTGGGCGCTGGCTACACCTTC
.	TRBV11-2	TRBJ2-2	.	CASSLASMGRELFF	TGTGCCAGCAGCTTAGCCTCCATGGGCCGGGAGCTGTTTTTT
.	TRBV10-1	TRBJ2-7	few	CASSEGGQPRDEQYF	TGCGCCAGCAGTGAGGGAGGGCAGCCCCGGGACGAGCAGTACTTC
TRBD2	TRBV6-1	TRBJ2-1	many	CASRVLAGEYNEQFF	TGTGCCAGCAGGGTTCTAGCGGGAGAATACAATGAGCAGTTCTTC
.	TRBV5-1	TRBJ1-2	.	CASSLDPERYGYTF	TGCGCCAGCAGCTTGGATCCGGAGCGCTATGGCTACACCTTC
TRBD1	TRBV9	TRBJ2-7	many	CASSTGTGTYEQYF	TGTGCCAGCAGCACGGGGACAGGAACCTACGAGCAGTACTTC
.	TRBV10-2	TRBJ2-1	few	CASSESGGSDEQFF	TGCGCCAGCAGTGAGTCAGGAGGCAGCGATGAGCAGTTCTTC
.	TRBV7-2	TRBJ2-1	many	CASSLSSDYNEQFF	TGTGCCAGCAGCTTAAGTAGCGATTACAATGAGCAGTTCTTC
.	TRBV7-2	TRBJ2-1	many	CASSLFKGGNEQFF	TGTGCCAGCAGCTTATTCAAAGGGGGGAATGAGCAGTTCTTC